These 29 T cell receptor beta chains originate from one sample sequenced in a study of neurological immune-mediated disorders. The time point is: longitudinal time-point 3. MiXCR, applied by TCRdb to the 5' RACE reads, yields one record per CDR3 protein. The repertoire holds fewer than 110,000 distinct CDR3 sequences, with 10% to 14% as singletons. Sequenced material: PBMCs. Source of these receptors: a female donor with HTLV-1-associated myelopathy (HAM/TSP).

In its sample, this clonotype was seen many times. The chain combines TRBV5-6 with TRBJ1-2; the D gene is possibly TRBD1 (6 bases). This CDR3 is 14 amino acids long. Germline-derived CDR1 and CDR2 are SGHDT and YYEEEE. Trimming shortened V by 2 bases and J by 3 bases, and 11 bases separated the two germline ends. The CDR3 DNA sequence: TGTGCCAGCAGCTTCGGGGGGCGCGACTATGGCTACACCTTC. Translating gives CASSFGGRDYGYTF.

This clonotype was counted at least ten times. The CDR3 coding sequence is TGTGCCAGCAGCCAGATAGGAATTAGAGATGAAGCTTTCTTT. This encodes CASSQIGIRDEAFF. V gene TRBV11-2 combines with J gene TRBJ1-1; D is uncertain. The germline V and J ends were trimmed by 5 bases and 7 bases, with 17 bases remaining between them. This CDR3 region has 14 residues. Germline V gene lookup returns CDR1 SGHAT and CDR2 FQNNGV.

This clonotype occurred a few times. The chain employs TRBV6-6 and TRBJ1-1; TRBD1 agrees at 7 bases. Germline V CDR1 and CDR2: MNHNY, SVGAGI (reference sequence). CDR3 length equals 17 residues. The V segment lost 4 bases and the J segment 5 bases; nucleotides outside the gene matches: 16. The CDR3 reads CASSSFYGQVDFTEAFF. The CDR3 bases are TGTGCCAGCAGTTCATTCTACGGACAGGTGGATTTTACTGAAGCTTTCTTT.

Ten or more counts support this clonotype. J is TRBJ2-7 and V is TRBV5-1; D is perhaps TRBD1 or TRBD2 (5 bases each). Germline CDR1 SGHRS, CDR2 YFSETQ. CDR3 length: 14 residues. The V and J ends lost 4 bases and 2 bases respectively, with 13 bases between them. The CDR3 region has the DNA TGCGCCAGCAGCGGTCCAGGGACCCCCTACGAGCAGTACTTC. Encoded protein: CASSGPGTPYEQYF.

In its sample, this clonotype was seen many times. The V and J genes are TRBV6-6 and TRBJ2-7; 8 bases agree with TRBD1. V was pared by 6 bases and J by 3 bases, with 13 bases of the junction left unmatched. CDR3 length equals 16 residues. The V gene's germline CDR1 is MNHNY and CDR2 SVGAGI (reference sequence). CDR3 bases: TGTGCCAGCAGCCCCATTGTTAGGACAGGGTTCTACGAGCAGTACTTC. Encoded protein: CASSPIVRTGFYEQYF.

This clonotype appeared many times. The chain has TRBV6-1 and TRBJ2-4, with D unclear. The germline CDR1 and CDR2 sequences are MNHNS and SASEGT. The CDR3 runs 12 residues. V lost 1 base to trimming and J lost 3 bases, with 1 base between them. CDR3 DNA: TGTGCCAGCAGTGAAGTCAAAAACATTCAGTACTTC. Its protein product is CASSEVKNIQYF.

This clonotype has at least ten counts. The chain recombines TRBV4-1 with TRBJ2-1; TRBD2 matches 7 bases. The CDR3 contains 17 residues. The germline V gene has CDR1 MGHRA and CDR2 YSYEKL. V was clipped by 3 bases and J by 0 bases; unmatched bases: 8. CDR3 DNA sequence: TGCGCCAGCAGCCACGTAATGGGGGGGAGCTCCTACAATGAGCAGTTCTTC. Translation gives CASSHVMGGSSYNEQFF.

The rearrangement joins TRBV19 to TRBJ2-1; D is possibly TRBD2 (7 bases). Germline CDR1 LNHDA, CDR2 SQIVND (reference sequence). Trimming pared 3 bases from V and 7 bases from J, leaving 16 bases between. CDR3 length: 15 amino acids. CDR3 sequence: CASSIGRGRYNEQFF. As DNA, the CDR3 is TGTGCCAGTAGTATCGGGCGGGGGCGTTATAATGAGCAGTTCTTC. The variable domain in full, completed from reference TRBV19 and TRBJ2-1, reads DGGITQSPKYLFRKEGQNVTLSCEQNLNHDAMYWYRQDPGQGLRLIYYSQIVNDFQKGDIAEGYSVSREKKESFPLTVTSAQKNPTAFYLCASSIGRGRYNEQFFGPGTRLTVL.

There are many counts of this clonotype. The rearrangement joins TRBV4-1 to TRBJ2-1; TRBD1 matches at 7 bases. Unmatched junction bases numbered 4, after V lost 2 bases and J lost 3 bases. The CDR3 covers 15 residues. Germline assignment: CDR1 MGHRA and CDR2 YSYEKL. CDR3 region: CASSQPGQYYNEQFF. The CDR3, as DNA: TGCGCCAGCAGCCAACCGGGACAGTACTACAATGAGCAGTTCTTC.

This clonotype was observed at least ten times. The chain couples TRBV24-1 to TRBJ2-2; 10 nucleotides match TRBD1. Germline values: CDR1 KGHDR, CDR2 SFDVKD. The CDR3 sequence is 18 residues long. The V segment lost 4 bases and the J segment 3 bases; nucleotides outside the gene matches: 10. CDR3: CATSDHLDRGRDTGELFF. The CDR3 bases are TGTGCCACCAGTGACCACCTCGACAGGGGGCGGGACACCGGGGAGCTGTTTTTT.

The V and J genes are TRBV28 and TRBJ2-3; no definite D call. The CDR3 has 13 residues. Trimming took off 7 bases at V and 3 bases at J, with 11 bases between the two ends. Germline CDR1 is MDHEN and CDR2 is SYDVKM. CDR3 nucleotide sequence: TGTGCCAGCATGACCGTCGGGACAGATACGCAGTATTTT. It translates to CASMTVGTDTQYF.

This clonotype was seen ten or more times. The chain joins TRBV7-8 to TRBJ2-1, with D perhaps given as TRBD1 or TRBD2 (5 bases each). V was clipped by 2 bases and J by 9 bases, with 14 bases between them. The CDR3 loop spans 14 amino acids. CDR1 and CDR2 from the germline V gene are SGHVS and FQNEAQ. CDR3 residues: CASSLYPGTSEQFF. The CDR3 bases are TGTGCCAGCAGCTTATACCCCGGGACGTCTGAGCAGTTCTTC.

The V gene is TRBV6-1, the J gene TRBJ1-2; D is ambiguous. The V gene's germline CDR1 is MNHNS and CDR2 SASEGT. CDR3 length: 13 residues. Trimming took 2 bases from V and 3 from J, leaving 7 bases between them. The CDR3 DNA follows: TGTGCCAGCAGTGAAACGGGTTACTATGGCTACACCTTC. It is translated as CASSETGYYGYTF.

This clonotype was found many times. The chain combines TRBV20-1 with TRBJ2-1; 9 positions match TRBD2. With V trimmed by 6 bases and J by 6 bases, 12 bases remained unmatched. The length of the CDR3 is 15 residues. Germline loops: CDR1 DFQATT, CDR2 SNEGSKA (reference sequence). The CDR3: CSAIPGAGGFNEQFF. The CDR3 DNA reads as TGCAGTGCCATTCCCGGAGCGGGGGGTTTCAATGAGCAGTTCTTC.

In this sample, this clonotype turned up many times. This chain uses TRBV7-2 with TRBJ2-1; 8 bases are shared with TRBD2. The CDR3 covers 18 residues. Germline CDR1 reads SGHTA; CDR2 reads FQGNSA. With V trimmed by 5 bases and J by 1 base, 13 bases remained unmatched. CDR3 sequence reads: CASSPLVGQRGSYNEQFF. The CDR3 DNA reads TGTGCCAGCAGCCCGCTCGTCGGGCAGCGGGGGTCCTACAATGAGCAGTTCTTC.

This clonotype was counted at least ten times. This chain connects TRBV10-1 to TRBJ1-5; 8 nucleotides line up with TRBD1. J was trimmed by 2 bases and V by 4 bases; bases with no gene match: 1. From germline, CDR1 is WNHNN and CDR2 SYGVQD (reference sequence). This CDR3 has 14 amino acids. The CDR3, as DNA: TGCGCCAGCAGTGGGACAGGGCGCAATCAGCCCCAGCATTTT. Protein product: CASSGTGRNQPQHF.

A few counts support this clonotype. The genes are TRBV7-3 and TRBJ2-7; no clear D gene. This CDR3 comprises 13 residues. With 1 base removed from V and 5 bases from J, the gap between germline ends came to 9 bases. CDR1 and CDR2 from the germline V gene are SGHTA and FQGTGA. The CDR3 DNA sequence: TGTGCCAGCAGCTTAAATCCAGGAGACGAGCAGTACTTC. This sequence encodes CASSLNPGDEQYF.

This clonotype was counted many times. This sequence joins TRBV2 and TRBJ2-7; the match to TRBD2 covers 8 bases. Germline CDR1 is SNHLY and CDR2 is FYNNEI. The length of the CDR3 is 15 residues. Unmatched junction bases numbered 7, after V lost 4 bases and J lost 2 bases. The CDR3 protein is CASSALSGGTYEQYF. The CDR3 DNA is TGTGCCAGCAGTGCACTAAGCGGGGGAACCTACGAGCAGTACTTC.

By share, this clonotype counts as medium-sized (0.01 to 0.1%). The chain couples TRBV20-1 to TRBJ2-2; D call uncertain. V lost 3 bases to trimming and J lost 1 base, with 6 bases between them. Germline V gene lookup returns CDR1 DFQATT and CDR2 SNEGSKA (reference sequence). CDR3 length: 13 residues. CDR3 in amino acids: CSARAGNTGELFF. CDR3 DNA: TGCAGTGCTAGGGCTGGGAACACCGGGGAGCTGTTTTTT.

In this sample, this clonotype turned up many times. V and J are TRBV6-5 and TRBJ1-2, with D unresolved. CDR1 and CDR2 (germline): MNHEY, SVGAGI. Trimming left V 5 bases short and J 4 bases short, with 11 bases between. The CDR3 runs to 13 residues. The CDR3 coding sequence is TGTGCCAGCAGTCCCGGATGGGGCTATGGCTACACCTTC. Amino acid sequence: CASSPGWGYGYTF.

In regard to this clonotype: The junction departs from the called germline gene at one end, perhaps through a read error. The chain uses TRBV5-1 and TRBJ2-5; 8 nucleotides align to TRBD2. This CDR3 region has 14 residues. Germline V gene lookup returns CDR1 SGHRS and CDR2 YFSETQ. The CDR3 DNA reads as TGCTCCAGCAGCTTCCGGGGGGGCAAAGAGACCCAGTACTTC. This codes for CSSSFRGGKETQYF.

This clonotype was observed a few times. This chain connects TRBV6-4 to TRBJ2-3, with a possible D match to TRBD2 (6 bases). Germline CDR1 is MRHNA and CDR2 is SNTAGT. V lost 2 bases and J 0 bases, leaving 15 bases between the germline ends. This CDR3 has 17 amino acids. The CDR3 sequence is CASSDGSSGTSTDTQYF. The DNA for the CDR3 is TGTGCCAGCAGTGACGGTTCATCCGGGACTAGCACAGATACGCAGTATTTT.

This clonotype was seen ten or more times. The rearrangement links TRBV7-2 to TRBJ2-7; 9 nucleotides line up with TRBD2. CDR1 is SGHTA and CDR2 is FQGNSA in the germline V gene. After removal of 3 bases from V and 5 bases from J, the junction contained 14 bases not matched to a gene. This CDR3 spans 17 amino acids. CDR3 sequence (DNA): TGTGCCAGCAGCTTGGTTTTCGGCGGGGGGGCCTTCCACGAGCAGTACTTC. Translated, it gives CASSLVFGGGAFHEQYF.

The sample holds many counts of this clonotype. This chain links TRBV5-1 with TRBJ1-1; TRBD1 matches 7 bases. This CDR3 is built from 11 residues. V shed 6 bases and J 12 bases; nucleotides not matched to a gene: 8. Germline-derived CDR1 and CDR2 are SGHRS and YFSETQ. CDR3 DNA sequence: TGCGCCAGCACTGGACAGGCCCTCCCTTTCTTT. This codes for CASTGQALPFF. Full variable domain (outside the CDR3, taken from reference TRBV5-1 and TRBJ1-1): KAGVTQTPRYLIKTRGQQVTLSCSPISGHRSVSWYQQTPGQGLQFLFEYFSETQRNKGNFPGRFSGRQFSNSRSEMNVSTLELGDSALYLCASTGQALPFFGQGTRLTVV.

This clonotype was observed at least ten times. This chain connects TRBV5-5 to TRBJ2-7, with 10 bases matching TRBD1. CDR1 and CDR2 (germline): SGHKS, YYEKEE (reference sequence). This CDR3 is built from 16 residues. V was pared by 4 bases and J by 0 bases, with 7 bases of the junction left unmatched. The CDR3 protein is CASSPDRGPRSYEQYF. The CDR3 region has the DNA TGTGCCAGCAGCCCCGACAGGGGGCCGCGCTCCTACGAGCAGTACTTC.

This clonotype has a count of ten or more. The chain has TRBV5-1 and TRBJ2-1; 7 positions match TRBD2. This CDR3 comprises 19 residues. V lost 0 bases, J lost 0 bases, and 12 bases stayed unmatched. The germline V gene has CDR1 SGHRS and CDR2 YFSETQ. CDR3 DNA sequence: TGCGCCAGCAGCTTGGTTTTGGTTCTAGCGGTAAGCTCCTACAATGAGCAGTTCTTC. Protein: CASSLVLVLAVSSYNEQFF. Full variable domain (rest looked up from reference TRBV5-1 and TRBJ2-1): KAGVTQTPRYLIKTRGQQVTLSCSPISGHRSVSWYQQTPGQGLQFLFEYFSETQRNKGNFPGRFSGRQFSNSRSEMNVSTLELGDSALYLCASSLVLVLAVSSYNEQFFGPGTRLTVL.

This clonotype has at least ten counts. The genes are TRBV28 and TRBJ2-5; the D is unclear. The V gene lost 4 bases and the J gene lost 0 bases, with 6 bases spanning the gap. The V gene's germline CDR1 is MDHEN and CDR2 SYDVKM. The CDR3 totals 13 residues. The CDR3 nucleotides read TGTGCCAGCAGTTCTGGGGACCAAGAGACCCAGTACTTC. Translation: CASSSGDQETQYF. Based on the CDR3 plus reference TRBV28 and TRBJ2-5, the full variable domain is DVKVTQSSRYLVKRTGEKVFLECVQDMDHENMFWYRQDPGLGLRLIYFSYDVKMKEKGDIPEGYSVSREKKERFSLILESASTNQTSMYLCASSSGDQETQYFGPGTRLLVL.

The table lists this clonotype with many counts. The chain is built from TRBV7-6 and TRBJ2-5; 14 bases fit TRBD2. CDR1 and CDR2 (germline): SGHVS, FNYEAQ. The CDR3 is 17 amino acids. J was trimmed by 6 bases and V by 5 bases; bases with no gene match: 11. CDR3 nucleotide sequence: TGTGCCAGCAGCCCAGAAGGACTAGCGGGGGGCCTAAAGACCCAGTACTTC. It translates to CASSPEGLAGGLKTQYF.

This clonotype showed up just a few times. This chain connects TRBV12-3 or TRBV12-4 to TRBJ2-6; TRBD1 might be the D (5 bases). Trimming took 5 bases from V and 5 from J, leaving 34 bases between them. The CDR3 consists of 22 residues. In nucleotides, the CDR3 is TGTGCCAGCAGTGAAGACAGTATTCTCTCTCGCGGCCGTACTCACTGGGCCAACGTCCTGACTTTC. Translated, it gives CASSEDSILSRGRTHWANVLTF.